The 20 T cell receptor beta chains listed next were all sequenced from one sample in a study of T cell repertoires in cytomegalovirus infection. MiXCR was run by TCRdb on the reads, yielding one entry per CDR3 protein. This table holds more than 500,000 distinct CDR3 sequences, 16% found once. Specimen: CD8+ T cells from PBMCs. The receptors originated from a human donor in good health (CMV status not recorded). Some clones in this sample may be carry-over from other donors' samples.

This clonotype occurred many times. V gene TRBV11-2 combines with J gene TRBJ2-5; D unresolved. There are 14 residues in the CDR3. Per germline, CDR1 SGHAT and CDR2 FQNNGV. V lost 5 bases and J lost 3, with 13 bases in between. This CDR3 is CASSHGIDKETQYF. In nucleotides, the CDR3 is TGTGCCAGCAGCCATGGGATAGATAAAGAGACCCAGTACTTC.

V gene TRBV4-2 combines with J gene TRBJ2-3; 7 nucleotides align to TRBD1. CDR3 length equals 18 residues. The trim removed 1 base at V and 2 bases at J, leaving 12 bases unmatched. The germline gives CDR1 LGHNA, CDR2 YNFKEQ. CDR3 sequence reads: CASSQGSGAGGPTDTQYF. The CDR3 nucleotides are TGTGCCAGCAGCCAAGGATCCGGTGCAGGGGGACCCACAGATACGCAGTATTTT.

This clonotype was picked up a small number of times. The chain recombines TRBV11-2 with TRBJ1-2, with D perhaps TRBD1 (5 bases). V was clipped by 1 base and J by 8 bases, with 11 bases between them. There are 13 residues in the CDR3. Germline V gives CDR1 SGHAT, CDR2 FQNNGV. The CDR3 DNA is TGTGCCAGCAGCTTAGGGGGGAATCGGGGCTACACCTTC. Translating gives CASSLGGNRGYTF.

This sequence joins TRBV6-1 and TRBJ1-5, with TRBD1 as a possible D gene (5 bases). CDR3 length: 14 residues. Per the germline V gene, CDR1 is MNHNS and CDR2 is SASEGT. The V end lost 1 base, the J end lost 4 bases, and 8 bases lay between the germline ends. Here the CDR3 reads CASSEGQLNQPQHF. CDR3 sequence (DNA): TGTGCCAGCAGTGAAGGACAGCTTAATCAGCCCCAGCATTTT.

In this sample, this clonotype turned up once. This clone may be a read error of a much larger clone one base away. The V gene is TRBV6-5, the J gene TRBJ2-2; TRBD2 might be the D (7 bases). The CDR3 is 16 amino acids. Germline lookup yields CDR1 MNHEY and CDR2 SVGAGI. As DNA, the CDR3 is TGTGCCAGCAGTTACTCCGGGGGGCCGTACACCGGGGAGCTGCTTTTT. It codes for CASSYSGGPYTGELLF.

This chain connects TRBV28 to TRBJ2-3; possibly TRBD1 for D (6 bases). V gave up 4 bases and J gave up 4 bases, with 12 bases separating them. This CDR3 has 14 residues. Germline V gene sequence: CDR1 MDHEN, CDR2 SYDVKM. The CDR3 sequence: CASSYSRGSDTQYF. CDR3 in DNA: TGTGCCAGCAGTTATTCCAGGGGTTCAGATACGCAGTATTTT.

This clonotype has only a few counts. The V gene is TRBV6-1, the J gene TRBJ2-2; D is perhaps TRBD2 (5 bases). V was shortened by 3 bases and J by 7 bases, with 18 bases between the two germline ends. CDR3 length: 16 residues. CDR1 is MNHNS and CDR2 is SASEGT in the germline V gene. The CDR3 sequence is CASSERRVGVSGELFF. CDR3 DNA sequence: TGTGCCAGCAGTGAGCGAAGAGTGGGAGTCAGCGGGGAGCTGTTTTTT.

This clonotype was observed many times. The V and J genes are TRBV25-1 and TRBJ2-5, with D hard to call. Trimming took off 3 bases at V and 4 bases at J, with 9 bases between the two ends. CDR1 is MGHDK and CDR2 is SYGVNS in the germline V gene. The CDR3 spans 13 residues. CDR3 in amino acids: CASSEVERETQYF. Written as DNA, the CDR3 is TGTGCCAGCAGTGAGGTTGAGAGAGAGACCCAGTACTTC.

To note about this clonotype: Being one base from a much bigger clone, this may be a read error. The conserved phenylalanine or tryptophan is not found at the CDR3 terminus, so this likely reflects a read error. This chain links TRBV7-9 with TRBJ2-7, with no clear D. Germline V gene data show CDR1 as SEHNR and CDR2 as FQNEAQ (reference sequence). V lost 5 bases and J 3 bases, leaving 8 bases between the germline ends. The CDR3 consists of 12 residues. The CDR3 region is CASSTLHYEQYL. CDR3 bases: TGTGCCAGCAGCACCCTCCACTACGAGCAGTACTTA.

This clonotype was detected only a few times. The chain joins TRBV28 to TRBJ2-7; 7 bases agree with TRBD2. The J segment lost 3 bases and the V segment lost 6 bases, leaving 8 bases of the junction unmatched. The length of the CDR3 is 14 residues. Germline V gives CDR1 MDHEN, CDR2 SYDVKM. In nucleotides, the CDR3 is TGTGCCAGCAGACCTCCGGGACTAAACTACGAGCAGTACTTC. Translating gives CASRPPGLNYEQYF.

The chain uses TRBV27 and TRBJ1-1, with D perhaps TRBD1 (5 bases). CDR3 length equals 14 residues. CDR1 MNHEY and CDR2 SMNVEV come from the germline V gene (reference sequence). Trimming took 3 bases from V and 7 from J, leaving 15 bases between them. The CDR3 DNA is TGTGCCAGCAGTTTCGGGGGGGTCCAGAGTGAAGCTTTCTTT. Amino acid sequence: CASSFGGVQSEAFF.

This clonotype was seen many times. V is TRBV7-9 and J is TRBJ2-1, with 8 bases matching TRBD1. The CDR3 runs 14 residues. Trimming cost V 5 bases and J 5 bases; bases outside gene matches: 5. The V gene's germline CDR1 is SEHNR and CDR2 FQNEAQ (reference sequence). The CDR3 nucleotides are TGTGCCAGCAGCAGTCCGGACAGGGACAATGAGCAGTTCTTC. Residues: CASSSPDRDNEQFF.

With respect to this clonotype: A much larger clone differs by one base, so this may be a read error. The chain is built from TRBV7-9 and TRBJ1-1; D is undetermined. This CDR3 has 15 residues. Looked up from germline, CDR1 is SEHNR and CDR2 is FQNEAQ (reference sequence). CDR3 in amino acids: CASSLGPQLNTDAFF. CDR3 nucleotide sequence: TGTGCCAGCAGCTTAGGCCCCCAGCTGAACACTGACGCTTTCTTT.

There are many counts of this clonotype. The CDR3 coding sequence is TGTGCCAGCAGACAGGAACATCGAGAGACCCAGTACTTC. It translates to CASRQEHRETQYF. The chain is built from TRBV11-1 and TRBJ2-5; D possibly corresponds to TRBD1 (5 bases). From germline, CDR1 is SGHAT and CDR2 FQDESV (reference sequence). Between the trimmed V and J ends, which lost 6 bases and 4 bases, there was a span of 12 bases. This CDR3 is built from 13 residues.

The CDR3 DNA reads as TGTGCCAGCAGTGCTCGGGGACAGGGGGCGATTGGCTACACCTTC. This codes for CASSARGQGAIGYTF. The V gene is TRBV2, the J gene TRBJ1-2; TRBD1 matches at 12 bases. From germline, CDR1 is SNHLY and CDR2 FYNNEI. This CDR3 has 15 amino acids. V dropped 4 bases and J dropped 7; count of bases not matched to a gene: 7.

The V gene is TRBV27, the J gene TRBJ1-5; 8 bases line up with TRBD1. The CDR3 covers 15 residues. Unmatched junction bases numbered 7, after V lost 5 bases and J lost 4 bases. Germline-derived CDR1 and CDR2 are MNHEY and SMNVEV (reference sequence). This CDR3 reads CASSPRTGLNQPQHF. CDR3 nucleotides: TGTGCCAGCAGTCCTCGGACAGGGTTGAATCAGCCCCAGCATTTT.

This clonotype was counted only a few times. The rearrangement joins TRBV6-1 to TRBJ2-7; unclear D gene. The germline V gene encodes CDR1 MNHNS and CDR2 SASEGT. The CDR3 spans 15 residues. The V end lost 5 bases, the J end lost 1 base, and 15 bases lay between the germline ends. In nucleotides, the CDR3 is TGTGCCAGCAGTAACCGACCCCTACGGTCCTACGAGCAGTACTTC. Translating it yields CASSNRPLRSYEQYF.

The chain is built from TRBV25-1 and TRBJ1-6; 10 nucleotides line up with TRBD1. The CDR3 totals 17 residues. Germline lookup yields CDR1 MGHDK and CDR2 SYGVNS. Trimming removed 9 bases from V and 10 bases from J; junction bases left unmatched: 18. Here the CDR3 DNA reads TGTGCCAGTCGCAACCGGGACAGGGGATTAGAGGGCTCACCCCTCCACTTT. This codes for CASRNRDRGLEGSPLHF.

Turning to this clonotype: One base away lies a much larger clone, so this may be a sequencing read error. This sequence joins TRBV27 and TRBJ2-7; possible D gene TRBD2, 5 bases. Germline V CDR1 and CDR2: MNHEY, SMNVEV (reference sequence). The CDR3 totals 14 residues. The CDR3 DNA is TGTGACAGCAGGACCGGGGTACAGATCGGGGAGCAGTACTTC. It specifies CDSRTGVQIGEQYF.

A few counts support this clonotype. The rearrangement links TRBV5-5 to TRBJ1-6; D unclear. Trimming cost V 5 bases and J 0 bases, with 9 bases left between them. Germline V lookup: CDR1 SGHKS, CDR2 YYEKEE (reference sequence). The CDR3 length is 15 residues. The CDR3 nucleotides read TGTGCCAGCAGAGTCCAGAGCTCCTATAATTCACCCCTCCACTTT. Translated, it gives CASRVQSSYNSPLHF.